This record looks at one T cell receptor (beta chain) sequence and its context. Its antigen is not identified. The sample is drawn from a study of CD8+ T cells in alopecia areata. Study-level findings and limits: Normal scalp showed lower clonality than lesional scalp, especially alopecia totalis/universalis. In scalp samples, resident alphabeta T cells of normal skin are also sequenced.

This CDR3 spans 15 amino acids. V was clipped by 2 bases and J by 2 bases; unmatched bases: 7. In germline, CDR1 is SGHRS, CDR2 YFSETQ. RNA extraction was followed by reverse transcription into cDNA, which acted as the sequencing template. Sequenced by immunoSEQ multiplex PCR; TCRdb stores in-frame clones only, minus some. This repertoire shows some 150,000 clones, around half found once; its top ten account for 19%. The rearrangement joins TRBV5-1 to TRBJ2-7; 7 nucleotides align to TRBD1. Sequences were derived from CD8+ T cells sorted from blood, sampled at week 0. This TCR derives from a human donor with alopecia areata. CDR3 sequence reads: CASSLGTDLTYEQYF. The DNA of the CDR3 is TGCGCCAGCAGCTTAGGGACAGACCTAACCTACGAGCAGTACTTC.